Shown below are 13 T cell receptor beta chains from a single sample sequenced in a study of early T cells in non-severe SARS-CoV-2 infection. TCRdb recomputed calls from the 5' RACE reads with MiXCR, one row per CDR3 protein. This sample has roughly 71,000 distinct CDR3 sequences, with around 14% found just once. Specimen: whole blood. Receptor source: an adult who was a healthcare worker with PCR-confirmed SARS-CoV-2 infection or an uninfected control (not recorded which).

In its sample, this clonotype was seen once. Germline is not matched at one junction end, which may reflect a read error. This chain uses TRBV6-1 with TRBJ1-2; 9 nucleotides line up with TRBD1. From germline, CDR1 is MNHNS and CDR2 SASEGT. This CDR3 spans 14 amino acids. The CDR3 DNA is TGTGCCAGCAGAGAAGTTAGGGGACAGGGCAGCTACACCTTC. Amino acids: CASREVRGQGSYTF.

This clonotype was counted many times. The J gene is TRBJ1-6, the V gene TRBV7-2; D is perhaps TRBD1 (5 bases). This CDR3 is 15 amino acids long. V was cut by 3 bases and J by 5 bases, with 11 bases left in between. Germline loops: CDR1 SGHTA, CDR2 FQGNSA. The CDR3 here is CASSLRQQDNSPLHF. The DNA of the CDR3 is TGTGCCAGCAGCTTGAGACAGCAGGATAATTCACCCCTCCACTTT.

This clonotype has at least ten counts. This chain connects TRBV27 to TRBJ2-1; D remains unclear. Germline V CDR1 and CDR2: MNHEY, SMNVEV (reference sequence). The germline V and J ends were trimmed by 5 bases and 7 bases, with 12 bases remaining between them. The CDR3 is made up of 13 amino acids. The CDR3 region has the DNA TGTGCCAGCAGTCTTAAGGAAGTTAATGAGCAGTTCTTC. Translation gives CASSLKEVNEQFF.

In this sample, this clonotype turned up many times. The chain uses TRBV12-3 or TRBV12-4 and TRBJ2-1; 10 nucleotides match TRBD1. The CDR3 runs 13 residues. Trimming took 5 bases from V and 8 from J; bases not matched to a gene: 3. This CDR3 is CASSTTGGHEQFF. The CDR3 region has the DNA TGTGCCAGCAGTACGACAGGGGGCCATGAGCAGTTCTTC.

This clonotype came up a few times. The chain joins TRBV20-1 to TRBJ1-1; tentatively, D is TRBD1 (6 bases). CDR1 and CDR2 from the germline V gene are DFQATT and SNEGSKA (reference sequence). V lost 4 bases, J lost 4 bases, and 13 bases lay in between. CDR3 size: 13 residues. The CDR3 reads CSATGAGTTEAFF. The CDR3 bases are TGCAGTGCTACAGGGGCAGGGACCACTGAAGCTTTCTTT.

This clonotype occurred a few times. The chain uses TRBV29-1 and TRBJ2-5; the D gene could be TRBD1 or TRBD2 (6 bases each). Germline lookup yields CDR1 SQVTM and CDR2 ANQGSEA. Trimming removed 4 bases at V and 4 bases at J, with 19 bases between. This CDR3 has 15 amino acids. The CDR3 sequence is CSVAITGMGGETQYF. As DNA, the CDR3 is TGCAGCGTTGCGATAACAGGGATGGGGGGAGAGACCCAGTACTTC. Using reference TRBV29-1 and TRBJ2-5 for the parts outside the CDR3, the full variable domain is SAVISQKPSRDICQRGTSLTIQCQVDSQVTMMFWYRQQPGQSLTLIATANQGSEATYESGFVIDKFPISRPNLTFSTLTVSNMSPEDSSIYLCSVAITGMGGETQYFGPGTRLLVL.

The sample holds a few counts of this clonotype. This rearrangement joins TRBV29-1 to TRBJ2-3, with D perhaps TRBD2 (6 bases). Trimming pared 3 bases from V and 3 bases from J, leaving 19 bases between. Germline assignment: CDR1 SQVTM and CDR2 ANQGSEA. The CDR3 has 16 residues. The CDR3 loop is CSVDGGASGGTDTQYF. The CDR3 nucleotides are TGCAGCGTTGACGGGGGAGCGAGCGGAGGTACAGATACGCAGTATTTT.

The chain has TRBV3-1 and TRBJ2-5, with TRBD2 matching over 9 bases. The V gene's germline CDR1 is LGHDT and CDR2 YNNKEL (reference sequence). The CDR3 runs 16 residues. The trim removed 4 bases at V and 5 bases at J, leaving 11 bases unmatched. CDR3 nucleotides: TGTGCCAGCAGCCCGACGCGAGCGGGAGGTATGGAGACCCAGTACTTC. This encodes CASSPTRAGGMETQYF.

This clonotype appeared a few times. V gene TRBV6-2 or TRBV6-3 combines with J gene TRBJ1-1, with D unresolved. V was shortened by 5 bases and J by 4 bases, with 11 bases between the two germline ends. Germline V gives CDR1 MNHEY, CDR2 SVGEGT. The CDR3 length is 13 residues. CDR3 region: CASSRTRGTEAFF. Here the CDR3 DNA reads TGTGCCAGCAGTCGAACCCGAGGCACTGAAGCTTTCTTT.

The genes are TRBV7-9 and TRBJ2-1; 11 nucleotides align to TRBD2. Germline V gene sequence: CDR1 SEHNR, CDR2 FQNEAQ (reference sequence). V trimming: 5 bases; J trimming: 6 bases; junction bases outside the gene matches: 9. The CDR3 totals 16 residues. The CDR3 DNA reads as TGTGCCAGCAGCATACTTAGCGGGAGGGCCGGCAATGAGCAGTTCTTC. As protein: CASSILSGRAGNEQFF.

A note on this clonotype: A clone one base away is much larger, so this may be a read error. The CDR3 reads CASRTGTGAYEQYF. CDR3 nucleotides: TGTGCCAGCAGAACCGGGACAGGGGCCTACGAGCAGTACTTC. This sequence joins TRBV7-2 and TRBJ2-7, with 10 nucleotides matching TRBD1. CDR1 is SGHTA and CDR2 is FQGNSA in the germline V gene. CDR3 length: 14 amino acids. After removal of 6 bases from V and 2 bases from J, the junction contained 4 bases not matched to a gene. The whole variable domain, filled in from reference TRBV7-2 and TRBJ2-7, reads GAGVSQSPSNKVTEKGKDVELRCDPISGHTALYWYRQSLGQGLEFLIYFQGNSAPDKSGLPSDRFSAERTGGSVSTLTIQRTQQEDSAVYLCASRTGTGAYEQYFGPGTRLTVT.

This clonotype was observed a few times. The chain joins TRBV12-3 or TRBV12-4 to TRBJ1-1, with 8 bases that match TRBD1. The CDR3 consists of 14 residues. Trimming took 6 bases from V and 6 from J; bases not matched to a gene: 9. CDR3 nucleotide sequence: TGTGCCAGCAGATTAAGGACAGGGAAGGCTGAAGCTTTCTTT. This sequence encodes CASRLRTGKAEAFF.

This clonotype was observed a few times. The chain joins TRBV4-1 to TRBJ2-3; no definite D call. V dropped 4 bases and J dropped 9 bases, with 14 bases sitting between them. Germline values: CDR1 MGHRA, CDR2 YSYEKL. The CDR3 consists of 13 residues. Here the CDR3 reads CASSLRLTETQYF. As DNA, the CDR3 is TGCGCCAGCAGCCTACGACTGACTGAAACGCAGTATTTT.